These 4 T cell receptor beta chains were all obtained from the same sample, sequenced in a study of CD8+CD57+ T cells in acquired aplastic anemia. Only patients with CD8+CD57+ cell expansion on flow cytometry were chosen for sequencing. TCR beta VDJ and CDR3 were profiled, and genomic DNA was the template. TCRdb reprocessed the reads via MiXCR and lists one record per CDR3 protein. Of 200,000 to 300,000 distinct CDR3 sequences detected, more than 45% appear once; the ten largest clones hold 6.5% to 10%. Sequencing was done on a sample of sorted CD4+, CD8+, or CD8+CD57+ T cells (not recorded which) from PBMCs. Receptor source: a human donor with aplastic anemia.

This clonotype came up many times. The rearrangement links TRBV15 to TRBJ2-7; 11 bases map to TRBD1. This CDR3 comprises 14 residues. V lost 3 bases, J lost 3 bases, and 1 base stayed unmatched. Germline-derived CDR1 and CDR2 are LNHNV and YYDKDF (reference sequence). CDR3 sequence reads: CATSRGQGGYEQYF. The CDR3 nucleotides are TGTGCCACCAGCAGGGGACAGGGGGGCTACGAGCAGTACTTC.

This chain uses TRBV29-1 with TRBJ1-2; D unresolved. Between the trimmed V and J ends, which lost 1 base and 7 bases, there was a span of 13 bases. This CDR3 region has 13 residues. Germline assignment: CDR1 SQVTM and CDR2 ANQGSEA. The CDR3 reads CSVEVWAEGGYTF. In nucleotides, the CDR3 is TGCAGCGTTGAAGTCTGGGCCGAAGGTGGCTACACCTTC.

CDR3 in DNA: TGTGCCAGCAGCCCAGTTGGGGGACCCCGGGCACTACGAGCATGGTACTTC. Amino acids: CASSPVGGPRALRAWYF. The V gene is TRBV11-2, the J gene TRBJ2-7, with D perhaps matching TRBD1 or TRBD2 (5 bases each). The ends were cut back, 5 bases at V and 12 bases at J, with 32 bases in the middle. Germline assignment: CDR1 SGHAT and CDR2 FQNNGV. The CDR3 is 17 residues long. The variable domain in full, with the rest retrieved from reference TRBV11-2 and TRBJ2-7, is EAGVAQSPRYKIIEKRQSVAFWCNPISGHATLYWYQQILGQGPKLLIQFQNNGVVDDSQLPKDRFSAERLKGVDSTLKIQPAKLEDSAVYLCASSPVGGPRALRAWYFGPGTRLTVT.

The chain recombines TRBV7-9 with TRBJ2-7, with D perhaps given as TRBD1 or TRBD2 (5 bases each). Trimming took off 0 bases at V and 2 bases at J, with 29 bases between the two ends. The germline V gene encodes CDR1 SEHNR and CDR2 FQNEAQ (reference sequence). The CDR3 is 21 residues long. As DNA, the CDR3 is TGTGCCAGCAGCTTAGCGCTTTGGCAGGGATTGAACTTTCGGGATCCCTACGAGCAGTACTTC. Protein: CASSLALWQGLNFRDPYEQYF.